Presented here are 18 T cell receptor beta chains from one specimen sequenced in a study of early T cells in non-severe SARS-CoV-2 infection. In TCRdb, the 5' RACE reads were re-called with MiXCR into one record per CDR3 protein. Here the sample spans about 80,000 distinct CDR3 sequences, over 10% being singletons. Sequenced: whole blood. These receptors originate from an adult who was a healthcare worker with PCR-confirmed SARS-CoV-2 infection or an uninfected control (not recorded which).

The chain links TRBV7-8 to TRBJ2-1; D assignment may be TRBD1 or TRBD2 (6 bases each). Germline V gene sequence: CDR1 SGHVS, CDR2 FQNEAQ. V was shortened by 5 bases and J by 5 bases, with 25 bases between the two germline ends. This CDR3 has 18 residues. The CDR3 loop reads CASSPPPAGRNRDNEQFF. As DNA, the CDR3 is TGTGCCAGCAGCCCCCCCCCGGCGGGGCGGAACAGGGACAATGAGCAGTTCTTC.

This clonotype occurred a few times. The rearrangement links TRBV29-1 to TRBJ1-4, with TRBD1 matching over 8 bases. CDR1 is SQVTM and CDR2 is ANQGSEA in the germline V gene. Trimming took 6 bases from V and 5 from J; bases not matched to a gene: 5. This CDR3 has 13 amino acids. The CDR3 coding sequence is TGCAGCGTAGGCGACAGGGGAAATGAAAAACTGTTTTTT. It encodes CSVGDRGNEKLFF.

In this sample, this clonotype turned up a few times. The chain is built from TRBV11-2 and TRBJ1-2; D call uncertain. This CDR3 spans 14 amino acids. V lost 4 bases and J lost 8, with 17 bases in between. Germline loops: CDR1 SGHAT, CDR2 FQNNGV. This CDR3 reads CASSSPPGGSGYTF. CDR3 sequence (DNA): TGTGCCAGCAGCTCTCCTCCAGGAGGGTCAGGCTACACCTTC.

The sample holds many counts of this clonotype. The J gene is TRBJ1-5, the V gene TRBV5-8, with D perhaps TRBD1 (5 bases). The V end was cut by 0 bases, the J end by 4 bases, with 17 bases between. This CDR3 has 17 residues. The V gene's germline CDR1 is SGHTS and CDR2 YDEGEE. The CDR3 nucleotides read TGTGCCAGCAGCTTGGTCCTTACAGTGGAGGGGAATCAGCCCCAGCATTTT. It encodes CASSLVLTVEGNQPQHF.

This clonotype was found a few times. This sequence joins TRBV12-3 or TRBV12-4 and TRBJ1-2; a possible D gene is TRBD1 (6 bases). The CDR3 spans 15 residues. Trimming took 4 bases from V and 2 from J, leaving 14 bases between them. The CDR3 protein is CASSSRTVVNYGYTF. The CDR3 DNA is TGTGCCAGCAGTTCCAGGACAGTAGTGAACTATGGCTACACCTTC.

This clonotype was observed at least ten times. The chain links TRBV7-8 to TRBJ2-1; D gene ambiguous. This CDR3 contains 11 residues. Germline V gene data show CDR1 as SGHVS and CDR2 as FQNEAQ. V lost 5 bases and J lost 6, with 5 bases in between. The CDR3 loop reads CASSPTNEQFF. CDR3 coding DNA: TGTGCCAGCAGCCCCACCAATGAGCAGTTCTTC.

This clonotype was counted many times. V is TRBV6-2 or TRBV6-3 and J is TRBJ2-7; 8 bases are a match to TRBD2. Germline loops: CDR1 MNHEY, CDR2 SVGEGT. V lost 5 bases and J lost 3; bases outside the gene matches: 9. This CDR3 comprises 15 residues. CDR3 sequence reads: CASSDRAGAHYEQYF. Here the CDR3 DNA reads TGTGCCAGCAGTGACAGAGCGGGGGCCCACTACGAGCAGTACTTC.

This clonotype was observed a handful of times. The J gene is TRBJ1-2, the V gene TRBV28; tentative D call: TRBD1 (5 bases). With 5 bases removed from V and 3 bases from J, the gap between germline ends came to 22 bases. This CDR3 contains 17 residues. Germline CDR1 and CDR2: MDHEN and SYDVKM. The CDR3 here is CASSLPPLGRGDYGYTF. CDR3 nucleotide sequence: TGTGCCAGCAGTCTACCCCCCTTGGGGCGCGGGGACTATGGCTACACCTTC.

In its sample, this clonotype was seen many times. The rearrangement links TRBV29-1 to TRBJ1-2; no firm D call. The germline CDR1 and CDR2 sequences are SQVTM and ANQGSEA. This CDR3 has 12 residues. V was clipped by 0 bases and J by 5 bases, with 7 bases between them. The CDR3 bases are TGCAGCGTTGAAGATCTTCAGTATGGCTACACCTTC. Translation: CSVEDLQYGYTF.

The gene calls are TRBV2 and TRBJ1-2; 11 bases line up with TRBD1. The V and J ends lost 8 bases and 4 bases, in that order; junction bases with no gene match: 3. Per the germline V gene, CDR1 is SNHLY and CDR2 is FYNNEI. The CDR3 is 13 amino acids. CDR3 region: CASGTGGSYGYTF. CDR3 nucleotide sequence: TGTGCCAGCGGGACAGGGGGGAGCTATGGCTACACCTTC.

This clonotype was seen many times. The chain combines TRBV18 with TRBJ1-1; 7 bases map to TRBD1. Germline-derived CDR1 and CDR2 are KGHSH and LQKENI. After removal of 4 bases from V and 3 bases from J, the junction contained 5 bases not matched to a gene. This CDR3 is 14 amino acids long. CDR3 loop: CASSQYQGDTEAFF. The CDR3 bases are TGTGCCAGCTCACAGTATCAGGGGGACACTGAAGCTTTCTTT. The whole variable domain, remainder taken from reference TRBV18 and TRBJ1-1, is NAGVMQNPRHLVRRRGQEARLRCSPMKGHSHVYWYRQLPEEGLKFMVYLQKENIIDESGMPKERFSAEFPKEGPSILRIQQVVRGDSAAYFCASSQYQGDTEAFFGQGTRLTVV.

This clonotype was seen more than once but under ten times. This sequence joins TRBV27 and TRBJ2-2, with 10 bases fitting TRBD2. The V segment lost 5 bases and the J segment 9 bases; nucleotides outside the gene matches: 12. The germline gives CDR1 MNHEY, CDR2 SMNVEV (reference sequence). The CDR3 has 16 amino acids. CDR3 DNA sequence: TGTGCCAGCAGTCCGACTAGCGGGTACACCGGGAGGGAGCTGTTTTTT. Translated, it gives CASSPTSGYTGRELFF.

This clonotype was recorded many times. This chain uses TRBV20-1 with TRBJ2-3, with D hard to call. Germline lookup yields CDR1 DFQATT and CDR2 SNEGSKA (reference sequence). The CDR3 runs to 13 residues. V lost 0 bases and J 6 bases, leaving 10 bases between the germline ends. In DNA, the CDR3 is TGCAGTGCTAGAGAAGGGATTATGGATACGCAGTATTTT. Translating it yields CSAREGIMDTQYF.

This clonotype was counted many times. This chain uses TRBV6-4 with TRBJ1-1; 11 bases agree with TRBD1. The CDR3 contains 13 residues. CDR1 MRHNA and CDR2 SNTAGT come from the germline V gene. V was clipped by 8 bases and J by 9 bases; unmatched bases: 8. CDR3 protein: CASPAGTGGKAFF. In DNA, the CDR3 is TGTGCCAGCCCGGCCGGGACAGGGGGAAAAGCTTTCTTT.

This clonotype was seen at least ten times. V is TRBV11-2 and J is TRBJ2-3, with D perhaps matching TRBD2 (6 bases). The V gene's germline CDR1 is SGHAT and CDR2 FQNNGV. CDR3 length equals 17 residues. Trimming removed 4 bases from V and 8 bases from J, with 25 bases in between. CDR3 nucleotide sequence: TGTGCCAGCAGCTGGGGAACGGGACGTTTGGCGGGACTTACGCAGTATTTT. Encoded protein: CASSWGTGRLAGLTQYF.

This clonotype has a handful of counts. The V call is TRBV6-5, the J call TRBJ2-3; 11 bases align to TRBD2. In germline, CDR1 is MNHEY, CDR2 SVGAGI. Losses at the gene ends were 5 bases for V and 5 bases for J; bases not matched to a gene: 9. The CDR3 is 16 amino acids. This chain's CDR3 is CASSDGTSGRLDTQYF. CDR3 coding DNA: TGTGCCAGCAGTGACGGGACTAGCGGACGGTTAGATACGCAGTATTTT.

This clonotype was recorded many times. The CDR3 DNA reads as TGCAGTGCTGGTTCAAGGGTTGCAGATACGCAGTATTTT. Its translation: CSAGSRVADTQYF. The V gene is TRBV20-1, the J gene TRBJ2-3; D gene ambiguous. CDR1 DFQATT and CDR2 SNEGSKA come from the germline V gene (reference sequence). Trimming cost V 5 bases and J 4 bases, with 13 bases left between them. This CDR3 comprises 13 residues.

In its sample, this clonotype was seen a few times. The genes are TRBV12-5 and TRBJ2-7, with a tentative D call TRBD2 (5 bases). The ends were cut back, 3 bases at V and 7 bases at J, with 16 bases in the middle. This CDR3 contains 14 residues. Per germline, CDR1 LGHNT and CDR2 FRNRAP. The CDR3 bases are TGTGCTAGTGGTTTCCAACAACTGCGAGGGGAGCAGTACTTC. Translation: CASGFQQLRGEQYF.